This passage covers 15 T cell receptor beta chains from one sample sequenced in a study of T cell clonotyping in hematopoietic cell transplantation (dated by TCRdb to the early 2020s). The library was generated by the immunoSEQ multiplex PCR assay. The immuneACCESS repertoire file appears here via TCRdb, limited to in-frame rearrangements. These files lack a portion of the clones; in checked studies, under half of the deficit traces to unresolved V genes, and the cause of the others is not known. The sample table holds approximately 11,000 clones, of which roughly half were seen once. Roughly 13% of the sample is taken by the ten largest. What the time point label conveys for this sample: 100 days after allo-HCT. The sample in question was peripheral blood mononuclear cells, obtained 100 days after allogeneic stem cell transplant. These receptors came from a female patient in her 50s who had an allogeneic stem cell transplant from an unrelated donor, so the T cells may come from the graft donor. Some clones in this sample may be carry-over from other donors' samples.

This clone was recorded a few times. The chain uses TRBV19 and TRBJ1-1; 7 nucleotides agree with TRBD1. The trim removed 3 bases at V and 0 bases at J, leaving 7 bases unmatched. Germline V gene sequence: CDR1 LNHDA, CDR2 SQIVND (reference sequence). CDR3 size: 16 residues. CDR3 in amino acids: CASSIDGTVMNTEAFF. CDR3 nucleotide sequence: TGTGCCAGTAGTATTGATGGGACAGTGATGAACACTGAAGCTTTCTTT.

The V call is TRBV5-1, the J call TRBJ1-1; D might be TRBD1 (5 bases). Trimming took 8 bases from V and 4 from J, leaving 15 bases between them. This CDR3 spans 13 amino acids. Germline CDR1 SGHRS, CDR2 YFSETQ. For the CDR3, the DNA is TGCGCCAGTACAGTCGGAGGGGTCACTGAAGCTTTCTTT. Protein: CASTVGGVTEAFF.

V gene TRBV20-1 combines with J gene TRBJ2-3, with no clear D. The CDR3 runs 11 residues. V was trimmed by 8 bases and J by 4 bases, leaving 10 bases between them. The germline V gene encodes CDR1 DFQATT and CDR2 SNEGSKA (reference sequence). The CDR3 reads CSSRLPDTQYF. In DNA form, the CDR3 reads TGCAGTTCCCGACTCCCAGATACGCAGTATTTT.

The CDR3 nucleotides are TGTGCCTGGAGTCCCGGACAGGGGGCCCAGGAGCAGTACTTC. Its protein product is CAWSPGQGAQEQYF. The rearrangement joins TRBV30 to TRBJ2-7, with TRBD1 matching over 11 bases. With V trimmed by 2 bases and J by 7 bases, 7 bases remained unmatched. The CDR3 loop spans 14 amino acids. Germline CDR1 is GTSNPN and CDR2 is SVGIG (reference sequence).

The chain combines TRBV30 with TRBJ1-1, with no clear D. The CDR3 consists of 12 residues. Trimming stripped 5 bases from V and 3 bases from J, with 10 bases between. Germline CDR1 GTSNPN, CDR2 SVGIG (reference sequence). The CDR3 is CAWGPGYTEAFF. For the CDR3, the DNA is TGTGCCTGGGGACCGGGCTACACTGAAGCTTTCTTT. Filled out from reference TRBV30 and TRBJ1-1, the complete variable domain reads SQTIHQWPATLVQPVGSPLSLECTVEGTSNPNLYWYRQAAGRGLQLLFYSVGIGQISSEVPQNLSASRPQDRQFILSSKKLLLSDSGFYLCAWGPGYTEAFFGQGTRLTVV.

V is TRBV6-5 and J is TRBJ1-1; D ambiguous. Trimming removed 2 bases from V and 0 bases from J, with 10 bases in between. Germline CDR1 is MNHEY and CDR2 is SVGAGI. The CDR3 has 15 residues. The CDR3 reads CASSYNRLMNTEAFF. As DNA, the CDR3 is TGTGCCAGCAGTTACAACAGACTTATGAACACTGAAGCTTTCTTT.

The genes are TRBV30 and TRBJ2-7; D unresolved. Trimming shortened V by 8 bases and J by 4 bases, and 12 bases separated the two germline ends. The CDR3 contains 11 residues. From germline, CDR1 is GTSNPN and CDR2 SVGIG (reference sequence). The CDR3 region has the DNA TGTGCCGGATCGGACCGTTACGAGCAGTACTTC. It encodes CAGSDRYEQYF.

The CDR3 nucleotides read TGTGCCTGGAGACAGGGGGCGGCGGACTATGGCTACACCTTC. It specifies CAWRQGAADYGYTF. The rearrangement joins TRBV30 to TRBJ1-2, with 9 positions matching TRBD1. Germline trimming cut 3 bases from V and 3 bases from J; bases unmatched to any gene: 5. Germline CDR1 GTSNPN, CDR2 SVGIG (reference sequence). The CDR3 totals 14 residues. The full variable domain, in which reference TRBV30 and TRBJ1-2 provide the parts outside the CDR3, is SQTIHQWPATLVQPVGSPLSLECTVEGTSNPNLYWYRQAAGRGLQLLFYSVGIGQISSEVPQNLSASRPQDRQFILSSKKLLLSDSGFYLCAWRQGAADYGYTFGSGTRLTVV.

This chain uses TRBV4-3 with TRBJ1-2, with 9 bases that match TRBD1. CDR3 length: 15 amino acids. Germline V gene lookup returns CDR1 LGHNA and CDR2 YSLEER. The V segment lost 1 base and the J segment 3 bases; nucleotides outside the gene matches: 3. Here the CDR3 reads CASSQATGGDYGYTF. The CDR3 DNA reads as TGCGCCAGCAGCCAAGCAACAGGGGGCGACTATGGCTACACCTTC.

The rearrangement joins TRBV30 to TRBJ2-3, with D possibly matching TRBD2 (7 bases). The germline CDR1 and CDR2 sequences are GTSNPN and SVGIG (reference sequence). Trimming stripped 0 bases from V and 2 bases from J, with 15 bases between. This CDR3 region has 16 residues. The CDR3 region has the DNA TGTGCCTGGAGTGTCTCGCGGGGGCCACCCACAGATACGCAGTATTTT. Amino acid sequence: CAWSVSRGPPTDTQYF.

This clone was picked up a small number of times. The J gene is TRBJ2-2, the V gene TRBV2; possible D gene TRBD1, 5 bases. The CDR3 has 14 amino acids. Germline V gene sequence: CDR1 SNHLY, CDR2 FYNNEI. The V end lost 7 bases, the J end lost 6 bases, and 15 bases lay between the germline ends. The CDR3 DNA sequence: TGTGCCAGCAAGGTGGGGCTATACTCCGGGGAGCTGTTTTTT. It yields the protein CASKVGLYSGELFF.

This clone was observed a handful of times. The V call is TRBV30, the J call TRBJ1-2, with no clear D. Germline lookup yields CDR1 GTSNPN and CDR2 SVGIG (reference sequence). The CDR3 covers 10 residues. Trimming took 5 bases from V and 3 from J, leaving 4 bases between them. The CDR3 reads CAWGDYGYTF. The DNA for the CDR3 is TGTGCCTGGGGGGACTATGGCTACACCTTC. Full variable domain (outside the CDR3, taken from reference TRBV30 and TRBJ1-2): SQTIHQWPATLVQPVGSPLSLECTVEGTSNPNLYWYRQAAGRGLQLLFYSVGIGQISSEVPQNLSASRPQDRQFILSSKKLLLSDSGFYLCAWGDYGYTFGSGTRLTVV.

This clone was counted between two and nine times. J is TRBJ2-5 and V is TRBV5-6; no clear D gene. This CDR3 comprises 14 residues. V lost 0 bases to trimming and J lost 5 bases, with 11 bases between them. Germline loops: CDR1 SGHDT, CDR2 YYEEEE. CDR3 DNA: TGTGCCAGCAGCTTGGCCTCTTCTGTGGAGACCCAGTACTTC. This translates into CASSLASSVETQYF.

This clone was detected only a few times. The V and J genes are TRBV4-3 and TRBJ2-3; D remains ambiguous. Looked up from germline, CDR1 is LGHNA and CDR2 is YSLEER. The CDR3 extends over 13 amino acids. V lost 1 base and J lost 4, with 6 bases in between. CDR3 sequence: CASSQGSPDTQYF. DNA of the CDR3: TGCGCCAGCAGCCAAGGCTCACCAGATACGCAGTATTTT.

J is TRBJ2-7 and V is TRBV4-1; no clear D. V was cut by 1 base and J by 7 bases, with 11 bases left in between. Germline loops: CDR1 MGHRA, CDR2 YSYEKL. This CDR3 contains 13 residues. The chain's CDR3 is CASSQAVPEEQYF. The CDR3 DNA follows: TGCGCCAGCAGCCAAGCTGTCCCGGAGGAGCAGTACTTC.